This T cell receptor beta chain stems from a study of shared clonotypes between healthy human individuals. Germline lookup yields CDR1 LGHNA and CDR2 YSLEER. The CDR3 is 16 amino acids. Trimming cost V 3 bases and J 7 bases; bases outside gene matches: 12. Sequencing was performed with immunoSEQ multiplex PCR; in TCRdb, only in-frame clones are kept and a portion is missing. Of 2,500,000 or so clones in the sample, 80% to 95% were seen once. Sequencing was performed on naive CD4+ T cells from PBMCs. Subset reported: CD45RA+ positively selected. V usage is TRBV4-3 and J usage is TRBJ2-7; 10 bases map to TRBD1. This receptor was obtained from a man between 18 and 35 years old in good health. Some clones in this sample may be carry-over from other donors' samples. CDR3 sequence: CASSQLGGTGVREQYF. Here the CDR3 DNA reads TGCGCCAGCAGCCAGCTAGGAGGGACAGGGGTGAGGGAGCAGTACTTC.